The 2 T cell receptor beta chains below were found in one sample sequenced in a study of shared clonotypes between healthy human individuals. The table came from immunoSEQ multiplex PCR; TCRdb's copy has only in-frame clones and leaves some out. The sample has a few million clones; over 85% are singletons. The specimen sequenced was naive CD4+ T cells sorted from blood. Subset denoted: CD45RA+ positively selected. These receptors came from a man between 18 and 29 years old in good health.

This rearrangement joins TRBV4-1 to TRBJ2-2; the match to TRBD1 covers 7 bases. The CDR3 consists of 15 residues. CDR1 MGHRA and CDR2 YSYEKL come from the germline V gene. J was trimmed by 3 bases and V by 0 bases; bases with no gene match: 1. This chain's CDR3 is CASSQEGQYTGELFF. CDR3 sequence (DNA): TGCGCCAGCAGCCAAGAGGGACAGTACACCGGGGAGCTGTTTTTT.

There are a few counts of this clone. The same CDR3 arises from other DNA sequences in this sample as well. The chain recombines TRBV5-1 with TRBJ1-5; 7 bases agree with TRBD1. This CDR3 has 15 residues. Germline assignment: CDR1 SGHRS and CDR2 YFSETQ. J lost 1 base, V lost 0 bases, and 1 base had no gene match. CDR3: CASSLEGASNQPQHF. CDR3 in DNA: TGCGCCAGCAGCTTGGAGGGGGCGAGCAATCAGCCCCAGCATTTT.